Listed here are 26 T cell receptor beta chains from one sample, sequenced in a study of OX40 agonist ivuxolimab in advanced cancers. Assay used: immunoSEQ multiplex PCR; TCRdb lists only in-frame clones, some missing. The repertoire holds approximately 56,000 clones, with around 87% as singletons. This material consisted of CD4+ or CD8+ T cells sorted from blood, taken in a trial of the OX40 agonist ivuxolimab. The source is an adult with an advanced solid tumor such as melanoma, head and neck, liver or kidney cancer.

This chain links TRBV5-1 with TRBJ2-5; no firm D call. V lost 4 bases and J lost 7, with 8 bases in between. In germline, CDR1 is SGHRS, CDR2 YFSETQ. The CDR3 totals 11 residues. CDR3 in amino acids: CASSLSGTQYF. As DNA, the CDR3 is TGCGCCAGCAGCCTCTCAGGGACCCAGTACTTC.

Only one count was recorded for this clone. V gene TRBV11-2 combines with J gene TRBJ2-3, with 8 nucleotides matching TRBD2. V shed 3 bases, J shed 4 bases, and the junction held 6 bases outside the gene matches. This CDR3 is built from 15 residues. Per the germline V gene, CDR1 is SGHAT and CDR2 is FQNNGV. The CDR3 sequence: CASSFGAGGSDTQYF. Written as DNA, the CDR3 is TGTGCCAGCAGCTTCGGGGCGGGGGGCTCAGATACGCAGTATTTT.

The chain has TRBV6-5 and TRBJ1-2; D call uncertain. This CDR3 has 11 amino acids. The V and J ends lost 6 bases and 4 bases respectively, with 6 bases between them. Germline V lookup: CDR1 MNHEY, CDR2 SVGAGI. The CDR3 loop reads CASSKGYGYTF. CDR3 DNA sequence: TGTGCCAGCAGCAAAGGCTATGGCTACACCTTC.

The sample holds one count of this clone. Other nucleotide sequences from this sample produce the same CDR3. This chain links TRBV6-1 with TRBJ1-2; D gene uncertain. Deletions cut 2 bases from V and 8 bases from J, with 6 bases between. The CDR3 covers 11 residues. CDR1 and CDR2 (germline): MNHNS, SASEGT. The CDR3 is CASSEYGGYTF. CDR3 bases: TGTGCCAGCAGTGAATACGGGGGCTACACCTTC.

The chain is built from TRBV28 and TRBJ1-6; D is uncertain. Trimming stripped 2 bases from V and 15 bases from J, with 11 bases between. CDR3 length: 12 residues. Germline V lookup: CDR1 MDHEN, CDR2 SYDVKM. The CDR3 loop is CASSLIRSLLHF. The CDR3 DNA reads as TGTGCCAGCAGTTTAATTAGATCGCTCCTCCACTTT.

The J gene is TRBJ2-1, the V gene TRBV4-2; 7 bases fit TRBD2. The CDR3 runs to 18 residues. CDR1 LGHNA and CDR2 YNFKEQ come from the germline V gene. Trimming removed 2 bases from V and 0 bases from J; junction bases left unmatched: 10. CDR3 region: CASSQNFRLANSYNEQFF. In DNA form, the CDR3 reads TGTGCCAGCAGCCAAAATTTTCGACTAGCCAACTCCTACAATGAGCAGTTCTTC.

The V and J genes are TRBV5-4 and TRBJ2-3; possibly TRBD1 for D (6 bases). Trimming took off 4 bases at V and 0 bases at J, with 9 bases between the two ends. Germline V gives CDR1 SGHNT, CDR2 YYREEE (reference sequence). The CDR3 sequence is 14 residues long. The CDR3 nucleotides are TGTGCCAGCAGCGGAACAGGGAGCACAGATACGCAGTATTTT. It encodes CASSGTGSTDTQYF.

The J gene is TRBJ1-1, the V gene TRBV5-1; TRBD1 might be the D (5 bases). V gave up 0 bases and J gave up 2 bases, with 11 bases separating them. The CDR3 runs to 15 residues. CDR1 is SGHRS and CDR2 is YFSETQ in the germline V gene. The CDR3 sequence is CASSLEGWSNTEAFF. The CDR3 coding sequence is TGCGCCAGCAGCTTGGAGGGGTGGAGCAACACTGAAGCTTTCTTT.

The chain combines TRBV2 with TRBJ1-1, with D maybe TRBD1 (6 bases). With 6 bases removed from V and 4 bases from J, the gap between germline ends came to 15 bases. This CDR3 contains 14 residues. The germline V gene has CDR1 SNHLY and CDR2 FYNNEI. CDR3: CASSEQGGGTEAFF. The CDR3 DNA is TGTGCCAGCAGCGAACAGGGTGGGGGCACTGAAGCTTTCTTT.

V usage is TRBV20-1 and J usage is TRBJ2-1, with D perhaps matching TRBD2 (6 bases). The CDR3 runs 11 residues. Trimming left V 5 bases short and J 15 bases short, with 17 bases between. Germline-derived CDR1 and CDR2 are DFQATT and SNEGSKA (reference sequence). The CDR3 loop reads CSAGILAKGFF. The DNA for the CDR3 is TGCAGTGCTGGAATTCTAGCGAAAGGGTTCTTC.

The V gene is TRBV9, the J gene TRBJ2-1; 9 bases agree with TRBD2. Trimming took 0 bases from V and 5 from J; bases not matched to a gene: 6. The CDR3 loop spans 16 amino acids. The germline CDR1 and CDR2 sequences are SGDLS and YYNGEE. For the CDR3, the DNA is TGTGCCAGCAGCGTAGGCCCTAGCGGGACCAACAATGAGCAGTTCTTC. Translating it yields CASSVGPSGTNNEQFF.

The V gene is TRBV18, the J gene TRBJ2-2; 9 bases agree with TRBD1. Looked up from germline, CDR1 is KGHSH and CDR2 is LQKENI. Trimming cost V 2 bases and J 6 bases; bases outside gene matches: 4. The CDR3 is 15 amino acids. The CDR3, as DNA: TGTGCCAGCTCACCAAGGACAGGGGAGGCCGGGGAGCTGTTTTTT. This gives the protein CASSPRTGEAGELFF.

The CDR3 is CARKGQGETQYF. The CDR3, as DNA: TGTGCCAGGAAGGGACAGGGGGAGACCCAGTACTTC. The chain employs TRBV2 and TRBJ2-5, with 10 bases matching TRBD1. Germline V lookup: CDR1 SNHLY, CDR2 FYNNEI. V trimming: 9 bases; J trimming: 5 bases; junction bases outside the gene matches: 3. The CDR3 is made up of 12 amino acids.

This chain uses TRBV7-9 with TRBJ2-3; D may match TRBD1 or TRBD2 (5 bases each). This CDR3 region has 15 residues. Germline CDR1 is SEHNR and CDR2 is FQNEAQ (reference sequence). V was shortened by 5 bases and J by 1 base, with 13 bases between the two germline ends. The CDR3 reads CASSTRGEGTDTQYF. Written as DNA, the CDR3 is TGTGCCAGCAGCACGCGAGGGGAAGGCACAGATACGCAGTATTTT.

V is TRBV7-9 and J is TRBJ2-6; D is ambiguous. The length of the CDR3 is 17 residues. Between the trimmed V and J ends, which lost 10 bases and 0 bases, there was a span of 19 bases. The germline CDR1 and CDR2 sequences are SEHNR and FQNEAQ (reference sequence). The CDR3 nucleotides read TGTGCCAACCCTTCATTGGAGTCTCGCTCTGGGGCCAACGTCCTGACTTTC. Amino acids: CANPSLESRSGANVLTF. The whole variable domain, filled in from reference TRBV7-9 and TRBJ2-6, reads DTGVSQNPRHKITKRGQNVTFRCDPISEHNRLYWYRQTLGQGPEFLTYFQNEAQLEKSRLLSDRFSAERPKGSFSTLEIQRTEQGDSAMYLCANPSLESRSGANVLTFGAGSRLTVL.

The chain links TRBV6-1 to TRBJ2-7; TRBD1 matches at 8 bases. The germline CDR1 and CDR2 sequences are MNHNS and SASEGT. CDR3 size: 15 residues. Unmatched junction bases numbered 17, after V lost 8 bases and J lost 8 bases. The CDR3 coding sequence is TGTGCCAGCGGGGCGTCTTCAGGGGGCTCGCTGAAGCAGTACGTC. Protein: CASGASSGGSLKQYV.

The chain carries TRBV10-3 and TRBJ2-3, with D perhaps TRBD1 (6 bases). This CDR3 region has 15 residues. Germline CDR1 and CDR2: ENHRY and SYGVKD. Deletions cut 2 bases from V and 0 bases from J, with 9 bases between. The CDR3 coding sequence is TGTGCCATCAGTGAGAGTGGACAGAGCACAGATACGCAGTATTTT. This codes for CAISESGQSTDTQYF.

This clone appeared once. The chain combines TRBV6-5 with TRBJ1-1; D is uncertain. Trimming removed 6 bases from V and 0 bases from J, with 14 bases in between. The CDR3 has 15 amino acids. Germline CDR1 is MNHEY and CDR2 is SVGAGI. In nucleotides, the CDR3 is TGTGCCAGCAGGAGGTACAGAGCTTTGAACACTGAAGCTTTCTTT. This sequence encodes CASRRYRALNTEAFF.

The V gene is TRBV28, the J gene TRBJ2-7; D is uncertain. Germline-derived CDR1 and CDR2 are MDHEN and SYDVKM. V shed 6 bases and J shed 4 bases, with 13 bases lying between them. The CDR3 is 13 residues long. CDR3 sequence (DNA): TGTGCCAGCAGCCGGACCCCCGGGTACGAGCAGTACTTC. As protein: CASSRTPGYEQYF.

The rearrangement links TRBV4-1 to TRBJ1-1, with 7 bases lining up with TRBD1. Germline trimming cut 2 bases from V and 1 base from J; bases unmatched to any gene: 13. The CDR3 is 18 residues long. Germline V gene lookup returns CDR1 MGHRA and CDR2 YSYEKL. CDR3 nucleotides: TGCGCCAGCAGCCAAAACAGACAGGGTGTGGTTCGGAACACTGAAGCTTTCTTT. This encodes CASSQNRQGVVRNTEAFF.

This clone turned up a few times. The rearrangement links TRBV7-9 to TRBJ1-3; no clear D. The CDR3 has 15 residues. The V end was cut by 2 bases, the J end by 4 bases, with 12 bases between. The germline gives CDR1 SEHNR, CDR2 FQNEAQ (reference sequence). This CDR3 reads CASSLRGMAGNTIYF. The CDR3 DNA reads TGTGCCAGCAGCTTACGCGGAATGGCGGGAAACACCATATATTTT.

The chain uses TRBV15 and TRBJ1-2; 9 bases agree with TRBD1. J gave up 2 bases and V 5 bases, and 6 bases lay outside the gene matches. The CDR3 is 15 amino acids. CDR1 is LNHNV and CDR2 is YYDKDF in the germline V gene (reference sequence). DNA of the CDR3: TGTGCCACCAGCCCCCGTACAGGGGGCAACTATGGCTACACCTTC. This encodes CATSPRTGGNYGYTF.

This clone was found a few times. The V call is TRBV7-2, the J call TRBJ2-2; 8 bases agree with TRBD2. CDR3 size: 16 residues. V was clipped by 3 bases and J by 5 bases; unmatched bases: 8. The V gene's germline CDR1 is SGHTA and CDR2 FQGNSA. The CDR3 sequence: CASSFQAGVGTGELFF. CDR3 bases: TGTGCCAGCAGCTTCCAAGCGGGAGTCGGTACCGGGGAGCTGTTTTTT.

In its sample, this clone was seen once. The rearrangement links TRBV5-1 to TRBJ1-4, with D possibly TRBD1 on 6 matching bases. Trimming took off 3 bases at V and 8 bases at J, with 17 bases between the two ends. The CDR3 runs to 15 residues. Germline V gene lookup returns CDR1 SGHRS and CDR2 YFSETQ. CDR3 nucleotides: TGCGCCAGCAGCTCCCAGGGGAGTAATCGGGAAAAACTGTTTTTT. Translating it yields CASSSQGSNREKLFF.

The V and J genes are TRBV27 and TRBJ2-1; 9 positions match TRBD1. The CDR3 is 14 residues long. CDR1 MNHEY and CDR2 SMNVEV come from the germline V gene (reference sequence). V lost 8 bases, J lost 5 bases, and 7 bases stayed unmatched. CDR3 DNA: TGTGCCAGCCAGAGGGACAGGGACCACAATGAGCAGTTCTTC. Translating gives CASQRDRDHNEQFF.

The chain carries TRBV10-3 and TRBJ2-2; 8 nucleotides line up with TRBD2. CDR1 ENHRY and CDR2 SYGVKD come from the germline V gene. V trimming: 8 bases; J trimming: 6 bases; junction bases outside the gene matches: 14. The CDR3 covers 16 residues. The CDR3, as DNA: TGTGCCATCGGTGGTAGCGGGATCTCTTGGTCCGGGGAGCTGTTTTTT. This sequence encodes CAIGGSGISWSGELFF.